The 32 T cell receptor beta chains in this list originate from one sample, sequenced in a study of shared clonotypes between healthy human individuals. Assay used: immunoSEQ multiplex PCR; TCRdb lists only in-frame clones, some missing. The sample has over a million clones; about four fifths are singletons. The sequenced sample was memory CD4+ T cells from PBMCs. Subset of the sample: CD45RA-negative fraction. These receptors were taken from a man between 18 and 35 years old in good health. Some clones in this sample may be carry-over from other donors' samples.

The chain is built from TRBV11-2 and TRBJ1-4, with D possibly TRBD1 on 6 matching bases. Germline V CDR1 and CDR2: SGHAT, FQNNGV. CDR3 length equals 14 residues. The ends were cut back, 3 bases at V and 8 bases at J, with 13 bases in the middle. The CDR3 reads CASSLGRGSEKLFF. CDR3 nucleotide sequence: TGTGCCAGCAGCTTGGGAAGGGGGTCGGAAAAACTGTTTTTT.

The V and J genes are TRBV15 and TRBJ2-5; D assignment may be TRBD1 or TRBD2 (5 bases each). Germline V gives CDR1 LNHNV, CDR2 YYDKDF (reference sequence). Trimming took off 4 bases at V and 2 bases at J, with 23 bases between the two ends. The CDR3 has 18 residues. The CDR3 sequence: CATSIEGRATPTQETQYF. For the CDR3, the DNA is TGTGCCACCAGCATCGAGGGGCGGGCGACGCCAACACAAGAGACCCAGTACTTC.

The V call is TRBV5-4, the J call TRBJ2-1, with D perhaps matching TRBD1 or TRBD2 (5 bases each). With 5 bases removed from V and 0 bases from J, the gap between germline ends came to 12 bases. The CDR3 has 15 amino acids. Germline values: CDR1 SGHNT, CDR2 YYREEE (reference sequence). The CDR3 coding sequence is TGTGCCAGCAGTGTCGCAGGGAGCTCCTACAATGAGCAGTTCTTC. Its protein is CASSVAGSSYNEQFF.

This clone was picked up a small number of times. The chain combines TRBV27 with TRBJ1-1; D is ambiguous. The V gene's germline CDR1 is MNHEY and CDR2 SMNVEV (reference sequence). Trimming removed 1 base from V and 1 base from J, with 7 bases in between. CDR3 length: 14 amino acids. The CDR3 spells CASSLWSPNTEAFF. CDR3 nucleotide sequence: TGTGCCAGCAGTTTATGGAGTCCGAACACTGAAGCTTTCTTT.

The chain joins TRBV6-1 to TRBJ2-2; 8 nucleotides align to TRBD2. V lost 6 bases, J lost 1 base, and 4 bases stayed unmatched. CDR1 MNHNS and CDR2 SASEGT come from the germline V gene. CDR3 size: 15 residues. The CDR3 DNA follows: TGTGCCAGCAGCCGGGGGGGGATGAACACCGGGGAGCTGTTTTTT. Translation gives CASSRGGMNTGELFF.

This chain links TRBV10-2 with TRBJ2-7; D is unclear. CDR1 is WSHSY and CDR2 is SAAADI in the germline V gene. Trimming took 6 bases from V and 4 from J, leaving 7 bases between them. The CDR3 is 11 residues long. The CDR3 coding sequence is TGCGCCAGCAGCGGTGTATACGAGCAGTACTTC. Translating gives CASSGVYEQYF.

This chain uses TRBV5-1 with TRBJ2-5; 8 bases are a match to TRBD1. Germline assignment: CDR1 SGHRS and CDR2 YFSETQ. V shed 4 bases and J 3 bases; nucleotides not matched to a gene: 5. CDR3 length: 14 amino acids. In DNA form, the CDR3 reads TGCGCCAGCAGCCTCCGGACAGGGAAAGAGACCCAGTACTTC. Protein: CASSLRTGKETQYF.

The chain carries TRBV7-9 and TRBJ2-1; 10 bases match TRBD1. Trimming cost V 6 bases and J 12 bases; bases outside gene matches: 11. Germline CDR1 reads SEHNR; CDR2 reads FQNEAQ (reference sequence). This CDR3 is built from 14 residues. This CDR3 is CASSSTGTGDGQFF. In nucleotides, the CDR3 is TGTGCCAGCAGTTCGACCGGGACAGGGGACGGGCAGTTCTTC.

This chain links TRBV6-5 with TRBJ1-2, with 7 bases fitting TRBD1. The V gene end was trimmed by 6 bases and the J gene end by 8 bases; junction bases not matched to a gene: 12. This CDR3 has 14 residues. Germline CDR1 and CDR2: MNHEY and SVGAGI. As DNA, the CDR3 is TGTGCCAGCAGCACACAGGGGCCAACGAGGGGCTACACCTTC. Its protein is CASSTQGPTRGYTF.

The rearrangement joins TRBV5-6 to TRBJ1-1, with D uncertain. Trimming stripped 1 base from V and 0 bases from J, with 16 bases between. The CDR3 loop spans 17 amino acids. Germline CDR1 is SGHDT and CDR2 is YYEEEE. As DNA, the CDR3 is TGTGCCAGCAGCTTGTTCGGCCCAGGAGATTTGAACACTGAAGCTTTCTTT. Translation: CASSLFGPGDLNTEAFF.

This rearrangement joins TRBV28 to TRBJ1-5; no reliable D call. Germline assignment: CDR1 MDHEN and CDR2 SYDVKM. This CDR3 is 16 amino acids long. V lost 2 bases and J lost 2, with 13 bases in between. The CDR3 bases are TGTGCCAGCAGTTTAGTAGGTTACTGGGGCAATCAGCCCCAGCATTTT. It specifies CASSLVGYWGNQPQHF.

This clone appeared a few times. J is TRBJ1-1 and V is TRBV30; no definite D call. Trimming removed 1 base from V and 7 bases from J, with 13 bases in between. The CDR3 is 13 amino acids. Germline CDR1 and CDR2: GTSNPN and SVGIG (reference sequence). The CDR3: CAWSGRRGSEAFF. CDR3 nucleotide sequence: TGTGCCTGGAGTGGTCGACGGGGAAGTGAAGCTTTCTTT.

The chain carries TRBV5-6 and TRBJ2-1; 9 bases are a match to TRBD2. Germline V gene data show CDR1 as SGHDT and CDR2 as YYEEEE. Unmatched junction bases numbered 3, after V lost 0 bases and J lost 2 bases. This CDR3 comprises 16 residues. The chain's CDR3 is CASSLVRTSAYNEQFF. The CDR3 nucleotides are TGTGCCAGCAGCTTGGTGAGGACTAGCGCCTACAATGAGCAGTTCTTC.

This clone is a singleton in its sample. This sample includes further DNA sequences coding for the same CDR3. The chain carries TRBV6-5 and TRBJ1-1; D remains ambiguous. In germline, CDR1 is MNHEY, CDR2 SVGAGI. V lost 6 bases and J lost 7, with 15 bases in between. This CDR3 is 13 amino acids long. The CDR3, as DNA: TGTGCCAGCAGCCGAGGTGGGTCGAATGAAGCTTTCTTT. Its translation: CASSRGGSNEAFF.

The rearrangement links TRBV2 to TRBJ2-7; 10 bases are a match to TRBD1. The CDR3 has 14 amino acids. V dropped 6 bases and J dropped 4; count of bases not matched to a gene: 6. The germline gives CDR1 SNHLY, CDR2 FYNNEI. CDR3 protein: CASSRQGASYEQYF. CDR3 DNA: TGTGCCAGCAGCCGACAGGGGGCGAGTTACGAGCAGTACTTC.

This chain uses TRBV28 with TRBJ2-1; 9 nucleotides line up with TRBD2. CDR1 and CDR2 (germline): MDHEN, SYDVKM. The CDR3 runs to 16 residues. With V trimmed by 5 bases and J by 6 bases, 11 bases remained unmatched. The CDR3 coding sequence is TGTGCCAGCAGTGGGCCCCGCGGGAGGGCCATCAATGAGCAGTTCTTC. The encoded protein is CASSGPRGRAINEQFF.

DNA for the CDR3: TGTGCCAGCAGCCAATATCGACTAGCGGGCGTAAGCTCCTACAATGAGCAGTTCTTC. This codes for CASSQYRLAGVSSYNEQFF. The chain has TRBV4-2 and TRBJ2-1, with 10 bases fitting TRBD2. The CDR3 spans 19 residues. Germline V gene sequence: CDR1 LGHNA, CDR2 YNFKEQ. V lost 2 bases, J lost 0 bases, and 10 bases stayed unmatched.

The V gene is TRBV7-9, the J gene TRBJ2-7, with D perhaps matching TRBD1 (5 bases). Germline lookup yields CDR1 SEHNR and CDR2 FQNEAQ (reference sequence). Trimming shortened V by 1 base and J by 0 bases, and 13 bases separated the two germline ends. This CDR3 contains 16 residues. The CDR3 spells CASSLGQTAISYEQYF. The DNA of the CDR3 is TGTGCCAGCAGCTTAGGGCAGACAGCAATCTCCTACGAGCAGTACTTC.

Comments on this clone: A read error is possible here, since a much larger clone lies one base away. The CDR3, as DNA: TGTGCCAGCAGCTTTTCAGATACGCAGTATTTT. Protein product: CASSFSDTQYF. The V and J genes are TRBV2 and TRBJ2-3; no clear D gene. This CDR3 has 11 amino acids. In germline, CDR1 is SNHLY, CDR2 FYNNEI. Trimming cost V 6 bases and J 4 bases, with 5 bases left between them.

V usage is TRBV27 and J usage is TRBJ2-5; D could derive from TRBD1 or TRBD2 (5 bases each). CDR1 and CDR2 (germline): MNHEY, SMNVEV (reference sequence). V lost 6 bases to trimming and J lost 6 bases, with 14 bases between them. This CDR3 region has 13 residues. The CDR3 protein is CASSLTPGQTQYF. The CDR3 DNA reads as TGTGCCAGCAGCCTAACACCGGGACAGACCCAGTACTTC.

The chain carries TRBV10-3 and TRBJ2-7; D gene ambiguous. Germline CDR1 is ENHRY and CDR2 is SYGVKD. The ends were cut back, 4 bases at V and 0 bases at J, with 10 bases in the middle. The CDR3 sequence is 14 residues long. The CDR3 nucleotides read TGTGCCATCAGTGGGAATTTGGGCTCCTACGAGCAGTACTTC. Amino acid sequence: CAISGNLGSYEQYF.

The chain links TRBV6-5 to TRBJ2-4, with unresolved D. This CDR3 is 16 amino acids long. V lost 0 bases to trimming and J lost 0 bases, with 9 bases between them. Germline V gene lookup returns CDR1 MNHEY and CDR2 SVGAGI. Here the CDR3 DNA reads TGTGCCAGCAGTTACTCAGGCCAGCTAGCCAAAAACATTCAGTACTTC. Protein product: CASSYSGQLAKNIQYF.

The chain combines TRBV6-5 with TRBJ2-1, with no clear D. Germline V lookup: CDR1 MNHEY, CDR2 SVGAGI. The CDR3 has 12 amino acids. Trimming took 4 bases from V and 7 from J, leaving 8 bases between them. The DNA of the CDR3 is TGTGCCAGCAGTTTCGGTGGAAATGAGCAGTTCTTC. Amino acid sequence: CASSFGGNEQFF.

The rearrangement joins TRBV6-6 to TRBJ2-7, with D tentatively TRBD2 (5 bases). V dropped 5 bases and J dropped 2 bases, with 13 bases sitting between them. Germline CDR1 and CDR2: MNHNY and SVGAGI (reference sequence). The CDR3 covers 14 residues. The CDR3 region is CASSLGGLTYEQYF. The DNA of the CDR3 is TGTGCCAGCAGTCTGGGCGGGCTTACCTACGAGCAGTACTTC.

This clone has only one observation. The chain couples TRBV4-2 to TRBJ2-1; D may be TRBD1 or TRBD2 (5 bases each). The V gene's germline CDR1 is LGHNA and CDR2 YNFKEQ. The V gene lost 1 base and the J gene lost 4 bases, with 14 bases spanning the gap. This CDR3 is 16 amino acids long. The CDR3 DNA reads as TGTGCCAGCAGCCAAGCCGGGACCCTGGGGTACAATGAGCAGTTCTTC. This translates into CASSQAGTLGYNEQFF.

V usage is TRBV6-1 and J usage is TRBJ2-7; maybe TRBD2 (5 bases). Germline loops: CDR1 MNHNS, CDR2 SASEGT. V dropped 4 bases and J dropped 2 bases, with 18 bases sitting between them. This CDR3 contains 16 residues. The CDR3, as DNA: TGTGCCAGCAGTGTGACTACTTCCACGACGCCCTACGAGCAGTACTTC. The encoded protein is CASSVTTSTTPYEQYF.

The chain recombines TRBV7-8 with TRBJ2-1, with 8 bases that match TRBD1. CDR3 length: 13 residues. Germline CDR1 and CDR2: SGHVS and FQNEAQ. With 4 bases clipped from V and 6 bases from J, the junction kept 2 bases outside the gene matches. The CDR3 nucleotides are TGTGCCAGCAGCTGGGGACAGGTCAATGAGCAGTTCTTC. Amino acid sequence: CASSWGQVNEQFF.

This clone occurred a few times. CDR3 sequence (DNA): TGTGCCAGCGGGGTGCCGAACACCGGGGAGCTGTTTTTT. Its protein product is CASGVPNTGELFF. This chain links TRBV4-2 with TRBJ2-2, with D unresolved. The CDR3 sequence is 13 residues long. CDR1 is LGHNA and CDR2 is YNFKEQ in the germline V gene. Between the trimmed V and J ends, which lost 8 bases and 0 bases, there was a span of 7 bases.

J is TRBJ2-7 and V is TRBV23-1; 8 bases fit TRBD1. TRBV23-1 is labeled an ORF, and its function is uncertain. Trimming at V came to 0 bases and at J to 5 bases, leaving 6 bases not matched to a gene. The CDR3 contains 15 residues. CDR3 amino acids: CASSQSPDRDHEQYF. The DNA for the CDR3 is TGCGCCAGCAGTCAATCCCCGGACAGGGACCACGAGCAGTACTTC.

The rearrangement uses TRBV11-3 and TRBJ1-1, with D unclear. The V gene lost 5 bases and the J gene lost 9 bases, with 13 bases spanning the gap. Per germline, CDR1 SGHNT and CDR2 YENEEA. This CDR3 comprises 12 residues. CDR3 nucleotides: TGTGCCAGCAGCAGAGGGCGAGGGCAAGCTTTCTTT. As protein: CASSRGRGQAFF. Full variable domain (outside the CDR3, taken from reference TRBV11-3 and TRBJ1-1): EAGVVQSPRYKIIEKKQPVAFWCNPISGHNTLYWYLQNLGQGPELLIRYENEEAVDDSQLPKDRFSAERLKGVDSTLKIQPAELGDSAVYLCASSRGRGQAFFGQGTRLTVV.

The V gene is TRBV5-1, the J gene TRBJ1-3, with a tentative D call TRBD1 (5 bases). CDR1 and CDR2 (germline): SGHRS, YFSETQ. This CDR3 region has 15 residues. V shed 5 bases and J shed 0 bases, with 12 bases lying between them. This chain's CDR3 is CASSVDSSSGNTIYF. The CDR3 nucleotides read TGCGCCAGCAGTGTTGACAGTTCCTCTGGAAACACCATATATTTT.

The V call is TRBV19, the J call TRBJ2-2, with 10 nucleotides matching TRBD1. This CDR3 comprises 15 residues. Trimming cost V 4 bases and J 4 bases; bases outside gene matches: 3. Germline assignment: CDR1 LNHDA and CDR2 SQIVND (reference sequence). For the CDR3, the DNA is TGTGCCAGTAGTAAGGGACAGGGGAGCACCGGGGAGCTGTTTTTT. It is translated as CASSKGQGSTGELFF.